The rows below give T cell receptor beta chains drawn from one sample of a study of neoadjuvant anti-PD-1 for oral cavity cancer. Method: immunoSEQ multiplex PCR; TCRdb's copy keeps in-frame clones and lacks some. There are some 61,000 clones in the sample; 70% to 90% occur only once, and roughly 3.4% lies in the top ten. The input for sequencing was PBMCs, taken after nivolumab (anti-PD-1) treatment. The receptors originated from a person aged 35-80 years with oral cavity squamous cell carcinoma. CDR3s include the opening cysteine and the closing phenylalanine or tryptophan. Each record gives: V gene, clone size, J gene, D gene, CDR3 DNA, CDR3 protein. The D gene is left open where the match is weak. Not every row has a clone size; where given, it reads once, few, many or a size class.

V gene: TRBV10-3; clone size: -; J gene: TRBJ2-5; D gene: -; CDR3 DNA: TGTGCCATCAGTGGCGGAAGCGGAGGCGGAGAGACCCAGTACTTC; CDR3 protein: CAISGGSGGGETQYF
V gene: TRBV7-8; clone size: -; J gene: TRBJ1-1; D gene: -; CDR3 DNA: TGTGCCAGCAGCTTAGCGTCGGGTCCCACTGAAGCTTTCTTT; CDR3 protein: CASSLASGPTEAFF
V gene: TRBV28; clone size: -; J gene: TRBJ2-7; D gene: -; CDR3 DNA: TGTGCCAGCAGCGCTTCACAGTCCAGGGACACCTACGAGCAGTACTTC; CDR3 protein: CASSASQSRDTYEQYF
V gene: TRBV20-1; clone size: -; J gene: TRBJ2-7; D gene: -; CDR3 DNA: TGCAGTGCTGGGATCTACGAGCAGTACTTC; CDR3 protein: CSAGIYEQYF
V gene: TRBV5-1; clone size: few; J gene: TRBJ2-2; D gene: -; CDR3 DNA: TGCGCCAGCAGCTGGGGGTTGCGGGGTACCACCGGGGAGCTGTTTTTT; CDR3 protein: CASSWGLRGTTGELFF
V gene: TRBV11-2; clone size: -; J gene: TRBJ1-4; D gene: -; CDR3 DNA: TGTGCCAGCAGCTCGGGGGGGACCGGGGAAAAACTGTTTTTT; CDR3 protein: CASSSGGTGEKLFF
V gene: TRBV28; clone size: few; J gene: TRBJ2-5; D gene: -; CDR3 DNA: TGTGCCAGCAGTCCACTACAGGACGAAGAGACCCAGTACTTC; CDR3 protein: CASSPLQDEETQYF
V gene: TRBV19; clone size: -; J gene: TRBJ1-1; D gene: -; CDR3 DNA: TGTGCCAGTAGCCCAGACGGGCTGAACACTGAAGCTTTCTTT; CDR3 protein: CASSPDGLNTEAFF
V gene: TRBV7-2; clone size: -; J gene: TRBJ2-1; D gene: -; CDR3 DNA: TGTGCCAGCAGCGAAAGGTATGAGCAGTTCTTC; CDR3 protein: CASSERYEQFF
V gene: TRBV20-1; clone size: few; J gene: TRBJ1-1; D gene: -; CDR3 DNA: TGCAGTCACAGGGTGAACACTGAAGCTTTCTTT; CDR3 protein: CSHRVNTEAFF
V gene: TRBV25-1; clone size: -; J gene: TRBJ1-1; D gene: -; CDR3 DNA: TGTGCCAGCAGTCGAGGGGGGAACACTGAAGCTTTCTTT; CDR3 protein: CASSRGGNTEAFF
V gene: TRBV7-8; clone size: once; J gene: TRBJ2-2; D gene: TRBD2; CDR3 DNA: TGTGCCAGCAGCTTGTTTACTAGCGGGGGGAACACCGGGGAGCTGTTTTTT; CDR3 protein: CASSLFTSGGNTGELFF
V gene: TRBV29-1; clone size: -; J gene: TRBJ1-3; D gene: -; CDR3 DNA: TGCAGCGTTCAGTTCTCTGGAAACACCATATATTTT; CDR3 protein: CSVQFSGNTIYF